This T cell receptor beta chain was captured in a study of cytomegalovirus exposure and HLA in healthy donors. Turning to this clone: Its antigen is not identified.

Method: immunoSEQ multiplex PCR; TCRdb's copy keeps in-frame clones and lacks some. Here the sample spans about 98,000 clones, over 75% being singletons. The CDR3 contains 15 residues. Germline assignment: CDR1 SGHDT and CDR2 YYEEEE. V was trimmed by 2 bases and J by 3 bases, leaving 12 bases between them. The donors were part of the 120-subject validation cohort, which stood apart from the approximately 640-subject first cohort. Study-level results: Reports showed the classifier diagnosing cytomegalovirus status with high specificity and sensitivity.

This chain uses TRBV5-6 with TRBJ1-5, with D tentatively TRBD1 (6 bases). Sequenced input: PBMCs. The TCR was taken from a man younger than 30 in good health and CMV-seropositive. Here the CDR3 DNA reads TGTGCCAGCAGCTTCGGACAGTTCAACAATCAGCCCCAGCATTTT. As protein: CASSFGQFNNQPQHF.